Following are 26 T cell receptor beta chains from one sample sequenced in a study of shared clonotypes between healthy human individuals. TCRdb keeps only in-frame clones here, not all; method: immunoSEQ multiplex PCR. The table shows some 2,100,000 clones, with under 95% occurring only once. Only CD45RO-negative cells positively selected for CCR7 counted as naive CD8 cells, so terminally differentiated effector memory CD45RA+ cells were excluded. Sequenced: naive CD8+ T cells from PBMCs. These receptors came from a man aged 18 to 29 in good health. Some clones in this sample may be carry-over from other donors' samples.

The chain combines TRBV9 with TRBJ1-5, with 8 bases matching TRBD1. Germline V gives CDR1 SGDLS, CDR2 YYNGEE. The CDR3 length is 15 residues. The V and J ends lost 0 bases and 6 bases, in that order; junction bases with no gene match: 5. CDR3 sequence: CASSVGTGITQPQHF. The CDR3 nucleotides read TGTGCCAGCAGCGTAGGGACAGGGATAACTCAGCCCCAGCATTTT.

The chain links TRBV11-1 to TRBJ1-3; D gene uncertain. The CDR3 consists of 15 residues. V dropped 0 bases and J dropped 0 bases, with 6 bases sitting between them. Germline lookup yields CDR1 SGHAT and CDR2 FQDESV (reference sequence). CDR3 DNA sequence: TGTGCCAGCAGCTTAGCGAGAACCTCTGGAAACACCATATATTTT. It is translated as CASSLARTSGNTIYF.

V is TRBV5-6 and J is TRBJ1-1, with D possibly being TRBD1 (5 bases). Germline CDR1 reads SGHDT; CDR2 reads YYEEEE. V was clipped by 0 bases and J by 5 bases, with 8 bases between them. This CDR3 spans 13 amino acids. CDR3 bases: TGTGCCAGCAGCTTGGGAGGGGAGACTGAAGCTTTCTTT. Amino acids: CASSLGGETEAFF. The whole variable domain, remainder taken from reference TRBV5-6 and TRBJ1-1, is DAGVTQSPTHLIKTRGQQVTLRCSPKSGHDTVSWYQQALGQGPQFIFQYYEEEERQRGNFPDRFSGHQFPNYSSELNVNALLLGDSALYLCASSLGGETEAFFGQGTRLTVV.

This clone was seen just once. The rearrangement joins TRBV28 to TRBJ2-7; 13 bases line up with TRBD2. CDR3 length: 13 residues. The junction had 2 bases not matched to a gene; V was cut back by 8 bases and J by 4 bases. CDR1 and CDR2 from the germline V gene are MDHEN and SYDVKM. The chain's CDR3 is CASGLAGAYEQYF. In nucleotides, the CDR3 is TGTGCCAGCGGACTAGCGGGAGCTTACGAGCAGTACTTC.

The gene calls are TRBV27 and TRBJ1-2; a weak D match, TRBD1 (5 bases). This CDR3 has 17 amino acids. Germline CDR1 reads MNHEY; CDR2 reads SMNVEV (reference sequence). Between the trimmed V and J ends, which lost 0 bases and 4 bases, there was a span of 18 bases. The CDR3 spells CASSLSGGNRRTYGYTF. CDR3 DNA: TGTGCCAGCAGTTTATCTGGGGGAAACAGGCGTACCTATGGCTACACCTTC.

The gene calls are TRBV6-5 and TRBJ2-7; TRBD2 aligns across 7 bases. The CDR3 is 15 amino acids. The V segment lost 0 bases and the J segment 0 bases; nucleotides outside the gene matches: 2. Germline loops: CDR1 MNHEY, CDR2 SVGAGI. The chain's CDR3 is CASSYSREVSYEQYF. The CDR3 DNA follows: TGTGCCAGCAGTTACTCCCGGGAGGTCTCCTACGAGCAGTACTTC.

The CDR3 spells CASSSGLAGQTDTQYF. For the CDR3, the DNA is TGTGCCAGCAGCTCGGGACTAGCGGGACAGACAGATACGCAGTATTTT. The genes are TRBV9 and TRBJ2-3; 13 bases line up with TRBD2. Germline CDR1 SGDLS, CDR2 YYNGEE. Germline trimming cut 4 bases from V and 3 bases from J; bases unmatched to any gene: 5. The CDR3 length is 16 residues.

The chain has TRBV5-1 and TRBJ2-1; TRBD2 matches at 9 bases. The germline gives CDR1 SGHRS, CDR2 YFSETQ. This CDR3 has 15 residues. V lost 2 bases and J lost 6; bases outside the gene matches: 6. DNA for the CDR3: TGCGCCAGCAGCTTTTCTAGCGGGAATGTCAATGAGCAGTTCTTC. Translating it yields CASSFSSGNVNEQFF.

The V and J genes are TRBV19 and TRBJ2-7; TRBD2 is a possible D gene (6 bases). The CDR3 loop spans 16 amino acids. Trimming took off 5 bases at V and 5 bases at J, with 22 bases between the two ends. The germline V gene has CDR1 LNHDA and CDR2 SQIVND (reference sequence). CDR3 residues: CASSVSLRRVLHEQYF. The CDR3 coding sequence is TGTGCCAGTAGTGTATCCCTCAGGAGGGTGCTCCACGAGCAGTACTTC.

The genes are TRBV28 and TRBJ2-1, with unresolved D. The germline V gene encodes CDR1 MDHEN and CDR2 SYDVKM. The CDR3 length is 14 residues. The V gene lost 2 bases and the J gene lost 7 bases, with 12 bases spanning the gap. The CDR3 sequence: CASSLGVRENEQFF. The CDR3 DNA reads as TGTGCCAGCAGTTTAGGGGTGAGAGAGAATGAGCAGTTCTTC.

The chain links TRBV4-2 to TRBJ2-7; TRBD2 matches 11 bases. J gave up 5 bases and V 0 bases, and 12 bases lay outside the gene matches. The CDR3 totals 18 residues. The V gene's germline CDR1 is LGHNA and CDR2 YNFKEQ. Here the CDR3 reads CASSQDTEGLAVHHEQYF. The CDR3 nucleotides read TGTGCCAGCAGCCAAGATACGGAGGGACTAGCGGTCCACCACGAGCAGTACTTC.

The chain uses TRBV28 and TRBJ1-4; no firm D call. Germline V gene lookup returns CDR1 MDHEN and CDR2 SYDVKM. The CDR3 is 14 amino acids. With 2 bases removed from V and 7 bases from J, the gap between germline ends came to 11 bases. In nucleotides, the CDR3 is TGTGCCAGCAGTTTAATGGCCTGGGGTGAAAAACTGTTTTTT. The encoded protein is CASSLMAWGEKLFF.

The V gene is TRBV21-1, the J gene TRBJ1-2; the DNA was not compared with TRBD1, the D call given in the table. TRBV21-1 is designated a pseudogene. The CDR3 contains 14 residues. This CDR3 reads CASSKATYSYGYTF. CDR3 nucleotide sequence: TGTGCCAGCAGCAAAGCAACCTACAGCTATGGCTACACCTTC.

The rearrangement links TRBV9 to TRBJ2-7; D may be TRBD2 (5 bases). The germline V and J ends were trimmed by 4 bases and 1 base, with 12 bases remaining between them. The CDR3 runs to 14 residues. Germline V lookup: CDR1 SGDLS, CDR2 YYNGEE. As DNA, the CDR3 is TGTGCCAGCAGCCTCGGTCCGGGGTCCTACGAGCAGTACTTC. Translation gives CASSLGPGSYEQYF. The full variable domain, in which reference TRBV9 and TRBJ2-7 provide the parts outside the CDR3, is DSGVTQTPKHLITATGQRVTLRCSPRSGDLSVYWYQQSLDQGLQFLIQYYNGEERAKGNILERFSAQQFPDLHSELNLSSLELGDSALYFCASSLGPGSYEQYFGPGTRLTVT.

The chain joins TRBV2 to TRBJ2-7; D is unresolved. CDR3 length: 14 residues. V lost 7 bases and J lost 4, with 17 bases in between. Germline CDR1 SNHLY, CDR2 FYNNEI. In nucleotides, the CDR3 is TGTGCCAGCATCCGTTTGTGGGGTGGGTACGAGCAGTACTTC. Its protein product is CASIRLWGGYEQYF.

This clone was seen once. This sequence joins TRBV7-9 and TRBJ1-3; the D is unclear. V was shortened by 1 base and J by 2 bases, with 12 bases between the two germline ends. The CDR3 contains 16 residues. Germline lookup yields CDR1 SEHNR and CDR2 FQNEAQ (reference sequence). The CDR3 reads CASSLVGDPAGNTIYF. CDR3 DNA: TGTGCCAGCAGCTTAGTTGGGGATCCTGCTGGAAACACCATATATTTT.

The rearrangement joins TRBV4-3 to TRBJ1-2, with D possibly matching TRBD1 (6 bases). Between the trimmed V and J ends, which lost 5 bases and 3 bases, there was a span of 19 bases. The CDR3 length is 16 residues. The germline gives CDR1 LGHNA, CDR2 YSLEER. The CDR3 DNA reads as TGCGCCAGCAGCTTATACTCAACGGGGGCAGACTATGGCTACACCTTC. This translates into CASSLYSTGADYGYTF.

V is TRBV11-3 and J is TRBJ2-1; a weak D match, TRBD1 (5 bases). Germline-derived CDR1 and CDR2 are SGHNT and YENEEA. This CDR3 contains 17 residues. V lost 5 bases, J lost 2 bases, and 19 bases lay in between. CDR3: CASSPPMDNSAYNEQFF. The CDR3 nucleotides are TGTGCCAGCAGCCCCCCGATGGACAACTCGGCCTACAATGAGCAGTTCTTC.

The chain links TRBV7-9 to TRBJ2-5, with 10 bases that match TRBD2. From germline, CDR1 is SEHNR and CDR2 FQNEAQ (reference sequence). The CDR3 length is 15 residues. V lost 6 bases to trimming and J lost 5 bases; unmatched junction nucleotides: 9. The CDR3 DNA follows: TGTGCCAGCAGTGCCGGGACTAGCGCTTACGAGACCCAGTACTTC. Translated: CASSAGTSAYETQYF.

In regard to this clone: The sample carries other DNA sequences with the same CDR3. The gene calls are TRBV7-9 and TRBJ1-2; tentatively, D is TRBD1 (5 bases). Germline loops: CDR1 SEHNR, CDR2 FQNEAQ (reference sequence). The V end lost 6 bases, the J end lost 6 bases, and 11 bases lay between the germline ends. The CDR3 covers 12 residues. This chain's CDR3 is CASRSGGDGYTF. For the CDR3, the DNA is TGTGCCAGCAGGTCGGGGGGTGATGGCTACACCTTC.

The chain links TRBV7-9 to TRBJ2-7; D possibly uses TRBD1 or TRBD2 (5 bases each). The CDR3 spans 18 residues. Germline CDR1 and CDR2: SEHNR and FQNEAQ (reference sequence). Trimming left V 1 base short and J 2 bases short, with 21 bases between. CDR3 sequence: CASSLGSGVGRWPYEQYF. For the CDR3, the DNA is TGTGCCAGCAGCTTAGGGTCGGGTGTGGGACGGTGGCCCTACGAGCAGTACTTC.

The rearrangement uses TRBV29-1 and TRBJ2-3; possibly TRBD2 for D (5 bases). Trimming cost V 8 bases and J 2 bases, with 8 bases left between them. The CDR3 runs to 11 residues. CDR1 and CDR2 from the germline V gene are SQVTM and ANQGSEA. The CDR3 DNA reads TGCAGCCTCGGACTCACAGATACGCAGTATTTT. This gives the protein CSLGLTDTQYF.

The J gene is TRBJ1-3, the V gene TRBV28; tentative D call: TRBD1 (6 bases). The CDR3 covers 14 residues. Germline-derived CDR1 and CDR2 are MDHEN and SYDVKM. V lost 3 bases and J lost 7, with 13 bases in between. The CDR3 spells CASSFRGAVNTIYF. CDR3 nucleotides: TGTGCCAGCAGTTTTAGGGGGGCCGTGAACACCATATATTTT.

The CDR3 DNA reads TGTGCCAGCAGCGGGGGCGAATACCAAGCTGAAGCTTTCTTT. It yields the protein CASSGGEYQAEAFF. The V call is TRBV11-2, the J call TRBJ1-1; D is possibly TRBD1 (6 bases). Germline CDR1 reads SGHAT; CDR2 reads FQNNGV. The V end was cut by 5 bases, the J end by 6 bases, with 16 bases between. The CDR3 totals 14 residues.

The chain has TRBV7-8 and TRBJ1-2; D is uncertain. CDR3 length: 14 residues. Germline V gene sequence: CDR1 SGHVS, CDR2 FQNEAQ. With 3 bases removed from V and 6 bases from J, the gap between germline ends came to 14 bases. The CDR3 reads CASSFLLGTHGYTF. In nucleotides, the CDR3 is TGTGCCAGCAGCTTCCTTCTAGGAACCCATGGCTACACCTTC.

The V and J genes are TRBV7-3 and TRBJ2-7; 7 positions match TRBD2. The CDR3 consists of 15 residues. Germline CDR1 SGHTA, CDR2 FQGTGA. With V trimmed by 5 bases and J by 0 bases, 7 bases remained unmatched. The CDR3 sequence: CASSVSGGLSYEQYF. The CDR3 nucleotides read TGTGCCAGCAGCGTGTCGGGAGGCCTCTCCTACGAGCAGTACTTC.